This passage covers 5 T cell receptor beta chains from one sample sequenced in a study of PD-1 blockade in mismatch repair-deficient tumors. TCRdb's table, derived via immunoSEQ multiplex PCR, lists solely in-frame clones and lacks some. The sample lists about 60,000 clones, 70% to 90% occurring once. The specimen was peripheral blood, collected 52 weeks after starting pembrolizumab. The receptors come from an adult with mismatch repair-deficient cancer.

The chain employs TRBV2 and TRBJ2-7, with 12 bases identical to TRBD2. Germline loops: CDR1 SNHLY, CDR2 FYNNEI. Trimming removed 7 bases from V and 8 bases from J; junction bases left unmatched: 21. The CDR3 extends over 18 amino acids. The CDR3 region is CASTPTSGRITSPSKQYF. In nucleotides, the CDR3 is TGTGCCAGCACCCCTACTAGCGGGAGGATTACCTCCCCTAGTAAGCAGTACTTC.

The chain joins TRBV5-5 to TRBJ2-7; D possibly corresponds to TRBD1 (6 bases). There are 14 residues in the CDR3. Trimming took off 4 bases at V and 2 bases at J, with 13 bases between the two ends. CDR1 SGHKS and CDR2 YYEKEE come from the germline V gene (reference sequence). As DNA, the CDR3 is TGTGCCAGCAGCACGACAGGAGTCGCCTACGAGCAGTACTTC. It encodes CASSTTGVAYEQYF. Drawing the rest from reference TRBV5-5 and TRBJ2-7, the complete variable domain is DAGVTQSPTHLIKTRGQQVTLRCSPISGHKSVSWYQQVLGQGPQFIFQYYEKEERGRGNFPDRFSARQFPNYSSELNVNALLLGDSALYLCASSTTGVAYEQYFGPGTRLTVT.

The rearrangement links TRBV9 to TRBJ2-5; D perhaps matches TRBD2 (5 bases). Between the trimmed V and J ends, which lost 4 bases and 7 bases, there was a span of 14 bases. Germline V gene lookup returns CDR1 SGDLS and CDR2 YYNGEE. The CDR3 has 13 amino acids. As DNA, the CDR3 is TGTGCCAGCAGCCCCGACCCCGAGGGGACCCAGTACTTC. It yields the protein CASSPDPEGTQYF.

This clone was seen once. The V and J genes are TRBV6-4 and TRBJ1-1, with D possibly TRBD1 on 5 matching bases. Germline loops: CDR1 MRHNA, CDR2 SNTAGT. The length of the CDR3 is 13 residues. The V gene lost 6 bases and the J gene lost 1 base, with 9 bases spanning the gap. CDR3: CASRADRNTEAFF. The CDR3 DNA follows: TGTGCCAGCAGGGCCGACAGGAACACTGAAGCTTTCTTT.

The chain has TRBV9 and TRBJ2-6; 12 bases are a match to TRBD2. Germline assignment: CDR1 SGDLS and CDR2 YYNGEE. The CDR3 totals 20 residues. The junction had 7 bases not matched to a gene; V was cut back by 0 bases and J by 0 bases. In DNA, the CDR3 is TGTGCCAGCAGCGTAGACCTAGCGGGAGGGCGGAGCTCTGGGGCCAACGTCCTGACTTTC. Translated, it gives CASSVDLAGGRSSGANVLTF.